This TCR beta chain comes out of a study of T cell repertoires in cytomegalovirus infection. Study-level information: In the study, CMV epitopes included recently identified HLA-C-restricted and well-studied HLA-B-restricted ones.

MiXCR, applied by TCRdb to the reads, yields one record per CDR3 protein. The sample contains approximately 150,000 distinct CDR3 sequences, roughly 21% of which appear only once. There are 14 residues in the CDR3. Trimming took off 2 bases at V and 6 bases at J, with 11 bases between the two ends. Germline loops: CDR1 SGHVS, CDR2 FQNEAQ. A word on this clonotype: What it binds is not known.

The source is a human donor in good health (CMV status not recorded). Some clones in this sample may be carry-over from other donors' samples. This material consisted of CD8+ T cells from cultured PBMCs, taken from culture after CMV antigen stimulation. This rearrangement joins TRBV7-8 to TRBJ2-1, with D unresolved. Here the CDR3 reads CASSLSLRFNEQFF. CDR3 sequence (DNA): TGTGCCAGCAGCTTATCACTCCGATTCAATGAGCAGTTCTTC.